This entry features one TCR beta chain sequence. The data were obtained in a study of blood T cell repertoires in COVID-19. Study as a whole: Sources were T cells, B-cell-depleted T cells, or PBMCs; the material itself was cDNA or gDNA.

Assay used: immunoSEQ multiplex PCR; TCRdb lists only in-frame clones, some missing. The sample carries tens of thousands of clones, 86% recorded once. This TCR was sampled from a man aged 30 to 45 with acute or convalescent COVID-19. Sequencing used peripheral blood.

CDR3: CASSKTRLADQETQYF. The CDR3 region has the DNA TGTGCCAGCAGTAAAACTCGCCTAGCGGATCAAGAGACCCAGTACTTC. V and J are TRBV11-2 and TRBJ2-5, with 7 bases fitting TRBD2. J was trimmed by 2 bases and V by 6 bases; bases with no gene match: 12. The CDR3 is 16 amino acids. The germline V gene encodes CDR1 SGHAT and CDR2 FQNNGV.